Given below is one T cell receptor (beta chain) in context. What it recognizes is unknown. The CDR3 is made up of 13 amino acids. V lost 2 bases, J lost 4 bases, and 8 bases lay in between. Germline loops: CDR1 SEHNR, CDR2 FQNEAQ (reference sequence). These data come from a study of early T cells in non-severe SARS-CoV-2 infection. The overall study: Bulk RNA taken from unsorted whole blood was sequenced, leaving chains unpaired.

Study findings and constraints: VDJdb matching, biased toward anti-spike CD8 responses, missed private and CD4 specificities.

Individually, cDNA molecules had unique molecular identifiers attached to them. TCRdb re-analysed the 5' RACE reads in MiXCR, keeping a single row per CDR3 protein. The sample yields 57,000 or so distinct CDR3 sequences, 4.5% to 7% seen once. The sequence was collected from an adult who was a healthcare worker with PCR-confirmed SARS-CoV-2 infection or an uninfected control (not recorded which). The sample taken for sequencing was whole blood. V usage is TRBV7-9 and J usage is TRBJ1-1, with D possibly being TRBD1 (6 bases). The DNA for the CDR3 is TGTGCCAGCAGCTTACCGGACAGCACTGAAGCTTTCTTT. Its protein product is CASSLPDSTEAFF.